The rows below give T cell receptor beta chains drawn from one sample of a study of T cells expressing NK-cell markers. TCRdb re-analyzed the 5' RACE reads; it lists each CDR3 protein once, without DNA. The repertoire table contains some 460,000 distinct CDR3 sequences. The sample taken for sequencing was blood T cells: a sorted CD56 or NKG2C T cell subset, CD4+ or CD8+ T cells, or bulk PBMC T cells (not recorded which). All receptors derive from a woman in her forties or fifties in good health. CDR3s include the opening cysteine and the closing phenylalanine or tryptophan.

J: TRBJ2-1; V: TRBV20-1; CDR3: CSANRDRGGNEQFF
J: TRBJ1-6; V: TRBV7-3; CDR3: CASSAGTAQNSPLHF
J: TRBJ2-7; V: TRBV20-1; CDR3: CSAEGRVGANEQYF
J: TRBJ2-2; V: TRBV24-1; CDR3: CATSDIKSGRSNTGELFF
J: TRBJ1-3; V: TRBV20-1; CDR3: CSARPHDRVGNTIYF
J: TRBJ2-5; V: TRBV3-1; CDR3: CASSQEGILAGVQYF
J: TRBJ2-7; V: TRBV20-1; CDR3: CSASQLAGVSYEQYF
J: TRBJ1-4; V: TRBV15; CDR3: CATSRDSGPKSFLFF
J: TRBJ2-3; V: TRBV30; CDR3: CAWRGGVTDTQYF
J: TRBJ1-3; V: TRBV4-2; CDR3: CASSQGEVPAAGNTIYF
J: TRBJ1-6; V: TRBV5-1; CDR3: CASSSRWQGRNSPLHF
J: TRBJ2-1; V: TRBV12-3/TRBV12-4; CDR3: CASSPTRKKGANEQFF
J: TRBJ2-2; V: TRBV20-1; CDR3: CSAIGGPHGELFF
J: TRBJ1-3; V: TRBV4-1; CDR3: CASSHLSRGTGNTIYF
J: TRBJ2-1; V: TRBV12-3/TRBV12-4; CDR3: CASRRASAGGEQFF
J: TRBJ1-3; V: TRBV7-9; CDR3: CASSPLGSGNTIYF
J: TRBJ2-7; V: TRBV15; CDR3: CATSRDWSDRLQYEQYF
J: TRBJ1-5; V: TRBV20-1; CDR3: CSAAREGNQPQHF
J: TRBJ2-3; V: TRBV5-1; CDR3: CASSFIADSTDTQYF
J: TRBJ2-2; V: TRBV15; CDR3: CATSRGSLTGELFF
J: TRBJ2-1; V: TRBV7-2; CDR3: CASSDYRVTYNEQFF
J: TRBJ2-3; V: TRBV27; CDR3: CASSSSREFTDTQYF
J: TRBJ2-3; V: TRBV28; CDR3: CASSYGGAAPDTQYF
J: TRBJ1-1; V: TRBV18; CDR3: CASSPPTDRGFGAFF
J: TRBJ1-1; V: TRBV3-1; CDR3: CASSQGLGRDEAFF
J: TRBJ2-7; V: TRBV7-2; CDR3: CASSSGFPYEQYF
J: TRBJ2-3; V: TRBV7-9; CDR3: CASRDSSTDTQYF
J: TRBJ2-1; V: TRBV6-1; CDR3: CASKVSGDEQFF
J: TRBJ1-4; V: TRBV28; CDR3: CASTHESGTGVTNEKLFF
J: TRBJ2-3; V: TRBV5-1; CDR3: CASSPGAASDTQYF
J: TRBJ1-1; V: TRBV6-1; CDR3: CASVDRLNTEAFF
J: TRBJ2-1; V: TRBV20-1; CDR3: CSARDARHNEQFF